What follows describes a single TCR beta chain. What it binds is not known. These data belong to a study of CD8 T cells in ankylosing spondylitis. Study-level results: Blood from ankylosing spondylitis patients appeared to carry a characteristic roughly eight-variant TCR beta motif. Certain motif variants had earlier appeared in reactive arthritis synovial fluid and blood.

For TCR beta, libraries came from quantitative 5'-RACE with molecular barcodes. TCRdb re-called the 5' RACE reads with MiXCR, one entry per CDR3 protein. In the table there are roughly 200,000 distinct CDR3 sequences, 13% of which are singletons. The sequence was collected from a male donor with ankylosing spondylitis or in good health (not recorded which). Sequencing was performed on blood, either unsorted or a sorted T cell fraction (not recorded which).

CDR3 in DNA: TGTGCCAGCAGCTTAGCAGGGACACCCCGGGATGAGCAGTTCTTC. Amino acid sequence: CASSLAGTPRDEQFF. This sequence joins TRBV7-8 and TRBJ2-1, with D possibly being TRBD1 (6 bases). The CDR3 contains 15 residues. From germline, CDR1 is SGHVS and CDR2 FQNEAQ. The germline V and J ends were trimmed by 0 bases and 8 bases, with 14 bases remaining between them.